Listed here are 2 T cell receptor beta chains from one sample, sequenced in a study of CD8 T cells in Susac syndrome. Random-hexamer reverse transcription was applied to about 0.5 to 1 ug RNA. TCRdb ran MiXCR on the immunoSEQ multiplex PCR reads and lists one entry per CDR3 protein. The sample contains about 150,000 distinct CDR3 sequences, about 94% of which appear only once. The specimen was CD4+ T cells from PBMCs. Source of these receptors: a human donor with multiple sclerosis.

V gene TRBV4-3 combines with J gene TRBJ1-1; D gene unclear. Germline CDR1 reads LGHNA; CDR2 reads YSLEER. V was trimmed by 2 bases and J by 2 bases, leaving 9 bases between them. CDR3 size: 14 residues. The CDR3 loop is CASSQLSTNTEAFF. The CDR3 DNA follows: TGCGCCAGCAGCCAATTATCGACAAACACTGAAGCTTTCTTT.

The rearrangement joins TRBV9 to TRBJ2-1; 8 positions match TRBD2. The CDR3 spans 15 residues. With 3 bases clipped from V and 3 bases from J, the junction kept 5 bases outside the gene matches. Germline V gene data show CDR1 as SGDLS and CDR2 as YYNGEE. The CDR3 bases are TGTGCCAGCAGCGAAGTAGCGGGACTCTACAATGAGCAGTTCTTC. Translating it yields CASSEVAGLYNEQFF.